These 2 T cell receptor beta chains were sequenced from one sample in a study of T-cell reconstitution after alpha-beta-depleted transplantation in children. Researchers prepared the TCRbeta library using unique molecular identifiers, the study reports. TCRdb ran MiXCR on the PCR reads and lists one entry per CDR3 protein. The repertoire holds approximately 110,000 distinct CDR3 sequences, 10% seen once, with 30% to 35% in the top ten. The input for sequencing was PBMCs, taken before TCRalphabeta/CD19-depleted stem cell transplant. All receptors derive from a boy aged 2 to 10 with acute lymphoblastic leukemia, due to receive a stem cell transplant.

This clonotype was seen only a few times. CDR3 coding DNA: TGCAGTGCTAGGGGTACGGGGGCAGGCGAGCAGTACTTC. Translation: CSARGTGAGEQYF. The rearrangement links TRBV20-1 to TRBJ2-7; D could derive from TRBD1 or TRBD2 (6 bases each). Trimming took off 3 bases at V and 6 bases at J, with 15 bases between the two ends. The CDR3 covers 13 residues. Germline values: CDR1 DFQATT, CDR2 SNEGSKA (reference sequence).

This clonotype was picked up a small number of times. This chain links TRBV5-1 with TRBJ2-1; D gene unclear. The CDR3 has 14 amino acids. Germline V gene sequence: CDR1 SGHRS, CDR2 YFSETQ. V was cut by 0 bases and J by 4 bases, with 8 bases left in between. This chain's CDR3 is CASSLGLGYNEQFF. The CDR3 nucleotides are TGCGCCAGCAGCTTGGGACTCGGGTACAATGAGCAGTTCTTC.